This T cell receptor (beta chain) was identified during a study of blood T cells in healthy people across ages. General study results and limits: PBMC samples, being unsorted, prevented any conclusive comparison of naive and antigen-experienced cells.

Peripheral blood from each donor was collected in a volume of 8 to 10 milliliters. The study isolated at least 6 million PBMCs from each sample. This CDR3 has 16 amino acids. V was clipped by 7 bases and J by 0 bases, with 16 bases between them. Germline CDR1 SQVTM, CDR2 ANQGSEA. A remark on this clonotype: Its target is not known.

A second PCR, run for roughly 7 to 11 cycles, used a sample-barcoded 5' primer plus a J-beta primer mix. Each cDNA was tagged by a template-switch adaptor containing 12 random nucleotides. TCRdb passed the 5' RACE reads through MiXCR, listing each CDR3 protein once. This sample has some 1,800,000 distinct CDR3 sequences; about 39% occur once, and the top ten carry around 23%. The rearrangement links TRBV29-1 to TRBJ2-6; a possible D gene is TRBD1 (6 bases). Sequenced input: blood. This sequence was found in a human donor in good health. The CDR3 DNA follows: TGCAGCGCCATTCAACAGGGCAGCTCTGGGGCCAACGTCCTGACTTTC. Its translation is CSAIQQGSSGANVLTF. The full variable domain, its missing parts supplied by reference TRBV29-1 and TRBJ2-6, is SAVISQKPSRDICQRGTSLTIQCQVDSQVTMMFWYRQQPGQSLTLIATANQGSEATYESGFVIDKFPISRPNLTFSTLTVSNMSPEDSSIYLCSAIQQGSSGANVLTFGAGSRLTVL.